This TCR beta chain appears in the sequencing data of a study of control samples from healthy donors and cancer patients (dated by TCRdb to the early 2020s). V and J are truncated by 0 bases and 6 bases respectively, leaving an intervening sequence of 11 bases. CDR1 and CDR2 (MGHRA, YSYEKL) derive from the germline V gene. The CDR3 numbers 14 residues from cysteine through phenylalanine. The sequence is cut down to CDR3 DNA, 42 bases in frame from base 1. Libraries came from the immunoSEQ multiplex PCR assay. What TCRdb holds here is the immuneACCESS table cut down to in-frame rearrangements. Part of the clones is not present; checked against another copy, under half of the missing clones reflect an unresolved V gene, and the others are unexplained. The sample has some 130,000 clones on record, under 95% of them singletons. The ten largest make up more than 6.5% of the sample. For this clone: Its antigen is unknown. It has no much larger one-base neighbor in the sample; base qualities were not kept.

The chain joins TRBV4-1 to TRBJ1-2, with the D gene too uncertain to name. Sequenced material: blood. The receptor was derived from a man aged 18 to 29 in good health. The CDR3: CASSQDRTGDGYTF. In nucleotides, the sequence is TGCGCCAGCAGCCAAGATCGGACCGGGGATGGCTACACCTTC.